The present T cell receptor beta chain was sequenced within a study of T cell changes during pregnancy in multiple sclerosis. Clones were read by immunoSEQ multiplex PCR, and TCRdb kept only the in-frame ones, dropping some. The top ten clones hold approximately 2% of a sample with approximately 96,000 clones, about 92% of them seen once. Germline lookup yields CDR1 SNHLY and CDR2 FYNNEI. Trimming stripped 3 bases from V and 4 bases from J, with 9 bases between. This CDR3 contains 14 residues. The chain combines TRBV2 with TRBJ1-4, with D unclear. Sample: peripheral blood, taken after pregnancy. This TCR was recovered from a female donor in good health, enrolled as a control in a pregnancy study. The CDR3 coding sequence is TGTGCCAGCAGTGACCTAGGGAGTAATGAAAAACTGTTTTTT. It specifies CASSDLGSNEKLFF.